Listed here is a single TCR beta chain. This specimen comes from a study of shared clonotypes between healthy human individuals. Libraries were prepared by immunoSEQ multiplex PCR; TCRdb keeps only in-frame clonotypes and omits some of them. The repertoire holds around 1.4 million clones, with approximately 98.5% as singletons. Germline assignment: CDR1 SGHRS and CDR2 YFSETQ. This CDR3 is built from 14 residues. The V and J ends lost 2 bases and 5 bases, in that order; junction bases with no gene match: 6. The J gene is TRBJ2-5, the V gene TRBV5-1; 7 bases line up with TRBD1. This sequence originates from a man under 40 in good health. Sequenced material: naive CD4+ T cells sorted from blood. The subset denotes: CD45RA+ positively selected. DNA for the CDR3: TGCGCCAGCAGCTTCAGGGGGAACGTGGAGACCCAGTACTTC. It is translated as CASSFRGNVETQYF.